This T cell receptor (beta chain) appears in the sequencing data of a study of cytomegalovirus exposure and HLA in healthy donors. At the level of the study: Genetic ancestry analysis placed about 84% of the 300 to 400 donors that were genotyped in the Caucasian-associated cluster. Study outcomes and limitations: A cluster of highly shared sequence variants was likely a sequencing artifact. As a later analysis revealed, most CMV-associated TCR beta chains appeared HLA-restricted.

Germline V gene lookup returns CDR1 MGHDK and CDR2 SYGVNS. This CDR3 spans 12 amino acids. V lost 1 base, J lost 4 bases, and 2 bases lay in between. This clone was seen a single time. Its specificity is unknown. 60 Vbeta and 13 Jbeta primers were used in PCR. The method was immunoSEQ multiplex PCR; TCRdb's version includes in-frame clones alone and lacks a portion of them. The table includes some 170,000 clones, about four fifths detected once. This receptor was identified in a man aged 45-65 years in good health and CMV-seropositive. The genes are TRBV25-1 and TRBJ1-5; D is ambiguous. The material sequenced was PBMCs. The CDR3, as DNA: TGTGCCAGCAGTGAATTAAATCAGCCCCAGCATTTT. It yields the protein CASSELNQPQHF.